This T cell receptor (beta chain) was observed in a study of Ad26.COV2.S vaccination and SARS-CoV-2 variants. Stated treatment: some 20 received Ad26.COV2.S at low or high dose, single or two shots; 5 received placebo; per-sample allocation not given. It was on day 63 after the first vaccine or placebo injection that samples were taken. Sequencing was performed with immunoSEQ multiplex PCR; in TCRdb, only in-frame clones are kept and a portion is missing. Of about 220,000 clones in the sample, 70% to 90% are singletons; the top ten hold around 11%. The specimen comprised peripheral blood, sampled in a trial of Ad26.COV2.S vaccine versus placebo. The receptor comes from a person between 18 and 65 years old who received the Ad26.COV2.S COVID-19 vaccine or a placebo.

The CDR3 DNA follows: TGTGCCAGCAGCCAAGGGAACCCAGAGACCCAGTACTTC. As protein: CASSQGNPETQYF. V is TRBV3-1 (or the pseudogene TRBV3-2) and J is TRBJ2-5; D is unresolved. Trimming pared 1 base from V and 4 bases from J, leaving 7 bases between. This CDR3 comprises 13 residues. Germline V lookup: CDR1 LGHDT, CDR2 YNNKEL (reference sequence).